This T cell receptor beta chain was captured in a study of T-cell reconstitution after alpha-beta-depleted transplantation in children (dated by TCRdb to about 2016). Describing the broader study: Using TCR repertoire profiling, the study quantitatively followed how T-cell immune reconstitution unfolded in children after TCRalphabeta/CD19-depleted allogeneic hematopoietic cell transplantation.

The CDR3 has 15 amino acids, counting the end cysteine and phenylalanine. Of all the DNA, just the CDR3 is kept, 45 bases in frame from base 1. The V end loses 3 bases and the J end loses 4 bases, and a stretch of 13 bases separates them. As encoded in the germline V gene, CDR1 is MGHDK while CDR2 is SYGVNS. At least ten counts were recorded for this clonotype. Its binding antigen is unknown. No base quality information exists; no much larger clone differs at one position. Preparation of the library involved PCR. Instrument on record: Illumina HiSeq 2500. Molecular barcoding was employed in the preparation of TCR libraries, with unique molecular identifiers being used to normalize TCRbeta repertoire quantification. TCRdb's own reprocessing of the public reads used fastp at Q25 and MiXCR and kept productive beta chains. Rows are unified per CDR3 protein, each entry keeping the most common DNA and genes. Here the sample has roughly 170,000 distinct CDR3 sequences; more than 6.5% occur a single time. The top ten hold around 2.7% of the sample.

This sample comprised PBMCs from the stem cell graft donor, obtained from the stem cell graft. The V and J segments used are TRBV25-1 and TRBJ1-5; TRBD1 is perhaps the D gene, given 6 matching bases. This clonotype originated in a human donor who donated a stem cell graft to a child with Wiskott-Aldrich syndrome. The CDR3 region reads CASSDPGQPNQPQHF. The nucleotides read TGTGCCAGCAGTGACCCCGGACAGCCTAATCAGCCCCAGCATTTT.